The 29 T cell receptor beta chains in this list originate from one sample, sequenced in a study of metastatic and nonmetastatic thyroid tumors. TCRdb re-called the PCR reads with MiXCR. Counted here are around 16,000 clones, about 15% occurring once; the ten biggest clones make up roughly 17%. All patients were treatment-naive before thyroid surgery. Sequencing was carried out using blood. These receptors were collected from a female donor with papillary thyroid cancer or a benign thyroid nodule (not recorded which). Some clones in this sample may be carry-over from other donors' samples.

This clone was detected many times. The genes are TRBV6-4 and TRBJ2-1; TRBD1 or TRBD2 may be the D gene (5 bases each). This CDR3 is 15 amino acids long. Germline CDR1 reads MRHNA; CDR2 reads SNTAGT. Trimming removed 7 bases at V and 7 bases at J, with 20 bases between. CDR3 sequence: CASTTEASSGNEQFF. In DNA, the CDR3 is TGTGCCAGCACAACGGAGGCTAGCTCAGGGAATGAGCAGTTCTTC.

The chain employs TRBV11-1 and TRBJ1-1; no reliable D call. This CDR3 has 14 amino acids. Germline V lookup: CDR1 SGHAT, CDR2 FQDESV (reference sequence). Trimming removed 3 bases from V and 1 base from J, with 9 bases in between. This CDR3 is CASSFPDGNTEAFF. CDR3 DNA sequence: TGTGCCAGCAGCTTCCCTGATGGGAACACTGAAGCTTTCTTT.

In this sample, this clone turned up many times. The gene calls are TRBV5-1 and TRBJ2-1; the match to TRBD2 covers 7 bases. The CDR3 consists of 14 residues. The junction had 5 bases not matched to a gene; V was cut back by 7 bases and J by 1 base. The germline CDR1 and CDR2 sequences are SGHRS and YFSETQ. Here the CDR3 DNA reads TGCGCCAGCGGGGCGGGGGAATCCTACAATGAGCAGTTCTTC. Its translation: CASGAGESYNEQFF. The variable domain in full, completed from reference TRBV5-1 and TRBJ2-1, reads KAGVTQTPRYLIKTRGQQVTLSCSPISGHRSVSWYQQTPGQGLQFLFEYFSETQRNKGNFPGRFSGRQFSNSRSEMNVSTLELGDSALYLCASGAGESYNEQFFGPGTRLTVL.

The chain joins TRBV5-4 to TRBJ2-2; D ambiguous. The CDR3 consists of 17 residues. CDR1 and CDR2 (germline): SGHNT, YYREEE (reference sequence). V dropped 0 bases and J dropped 1 base, with 13 bases sitting between them. The CDR3 sequence: CASSLVKLGGNTGELFF. The CDR3 DNA sequence: TGTGCCAGCAGCTTGGTGAAATTGGGCGGGAACACCGGGGAGCTGTTTTTT.

This clone is classed as medium-sized. This rearrangement joins TRBV6-1 to TRBJ2-1, with TRBD2 identical over 11 bases. With V trimmed by 6 bases and J by 8 bases, 12 bases remained unmatched. The CDR3 is 16 residues long. CDR1 and CDR2 from the germline V gene are MNHNS and SASEGT. CDR3 sequence reads: CASRLGLAGSLDEQFF. In nucleotides, the CDR3 is TGTGCCAGCAGATTAGGACTAGCGGGCTCGTTGGATGAGCAGTTCTTC.

To note about this clone: The junction does not match germline at one end; this may be a read error. This sequence joins TRBV7-6 and TRBJ2-2; D may be TRBD2 (5 bases). Germline CDR1 SGHVS, CDR2 FNYEAQ. The CDR3 extends over 13 amino acids. This CDR3 is CASSLAYIGELFF. The CDR3 DNA reads as TGTGCCAGCAGCTTAGCGTACATCGGGGAGCTTTTTTTT. Combining the CDR3 with reference TRBV7-6 and TRBJ2-2 gives the whole variable domain GAGVSQSPRYKVTKRGQDVALRCDPISGHVSLYWYRQALGQGPEFLTYFNYEAQQDKSGLPNDRFSAERPEGSISTLTIQRTEQRDSAMYRCASSLAYIGELFFGEGSRLTVL.

The J gene is TRBJ2-7, the V gene TRBV11-2; D not certain. CDR3 size: 11 residues. V was clipped by 5 bases and J by 7 bases, with 9 bases between them. Germline CDR1 SGHAT, CDR2 FQNNGV. The CDR3 DNA reads TGTGCCAGCAGCGTAGCCGGAGAGCAGTACTTC. This gives the protein CASSVAGEQYF.

This clone has a single count. The chain recombines TRBV5-6 with TRBJ1-2; 8 bases map to TRBD1. Germline values: CDR1 SGHDT, CDR2 YYEEEE. V gave up 0 bases and J gave up 8 bases; unmatched junction bases: 3. This CDR3 has 13 residues. The CDR3 sequence: CASSLAAGGGYTF. CDR3 coding DNA: TGTGCCAGCAGCTTGGCCGCAGGGGGCGGCTACACCTTC.

The chain joins TRBV4-2 to TRBJ2-2, with a weak D call TRBD1 (6 bases). V shed 2 bases and J shed 3 bases, with 13 bases lying between them. Germline lookup yields CDR1 LGHNA and CDR2 YNFKEQ. This CDR3 spans 16 amino acids. DNA of the CDR3: TGTGCCAGCAGCCAACCTTACACAGGGTACACCGGGGAGCTGTTTTTT. Protein product: CASSQPYTGYTGELFF.

This clone is deemed medium-sized. The CDR3 DNA reads TGTGCCAGCAGTGGATCCGGGACGGTTATCACCGGGGAGCTGTTTTTT. It encodes CASSGSGTVITGELFF. The chain links TRBV25-1 to TRBJ2-2; the D gene could be TRBD1 or TRBD2 (5 bases each). V lost 4 bases and J lost 4, with 16 bases in between. The germline V gene has CDR1 MGHDK and CDR2 SYGVNS. This CDR3 has 16 residues.

This clone qualifies as medium-sized (0.01 to 0.1%). The V and J genes are TRBV12-5 and TRBJ2-2; tentative D call: TRBD1 (6 bases). This CDR3 comprises 15 residues. Germline V gene data show CDR1 as LGHNT and CDR2 as FRNRAP. V shed 6 bases and J shed 0 bases, with 11 bases lying between them. CDR3 loop: CASGSGQTNTGELFF. The CDR3 DNA is TGTGCTAGTGGATCCGGACAGACGAACACCGGGGAGCTGTTTTTT.

This clone was counted a few times. A single base separates this from a much larger clone, so it may be a read error. The same CDR3 also results from other DNA sequences found in this sample. This chain joins TRBV24-1 and TRBJ2-6; 7 bases align to TRBD1. Germline V gene data show CDR1 as KGHDR and CDR2 as SFDVKD. The CDR3 extends over 16 amino acids. V dropped 4 bases and J dropped 2; count of bases not matched to a gene: 4. CDR3 loop: CATSERDRAGANVLTF. The CDR3 coding sequence is TGTGCCACCAGTGAGCGAGACAGGGCTGGGGCCAACGTCCTGACTTTC.

The chain employs TRBV5-1 and TRBJ2-3, with D possibly being TRBD1 or TRBD2 (5 bases each). V lost 1 base to trimming and J lost 5 bases, with 14 bases between them. Germline V CDR1 and CDR2: SGHRS, YFSETQ. The CDR3 is made up of 15 amino acids. CDR3 sequence reads: CASSLSGTSGDTQYF. CDR3 nucleotides: TGCGCCAGCAGCTTGTCCGGGACCAGCGGAGATACGCAGTATTTT. The variable domain in full, with the rest retrieved from reference TRBV5-1 and TRBJ2-3, is KAGVTQTPRYLIKTRGQQVTLSCSPISGHRSVSWYQQTPGQGLQFLFEYFSETQRNKGNFPGRFSGRQFSNSRSEMNVSTLELGDSALYLCASSLSGTSGDTQYFGPGTRLTVL.

The table lists this clone with a few counts. This may arise from a read error, as a much more abundant clone is one base away. Other DNA sequences in the sample encode the same CDR3. The chain joins TRBV20-1 to TRBJ2-5; TRBD1 matches at 8 bases. Per the germline V gene, CDR1 is DFQATT and CDR2 is SNEGSKA (reference sequence). The CDR3 is 15 amino acids. The CDR3 DNA sequence: TGCAGCGCTAGAGTAAGACAGGGGAACGGGGAGACCCAGTACTTC. Its protein is CSARVRQGNGETQYF.

The chain links TRBV20-1 to TRBJ1-6; D unresolved. The V gene lost 1 base and the J gene lost 8 bases, with 15 bases spanning the gap. This CDR3 is built from 15 residues. CDR1 DFQATT and CDR2 SNEGSKA come from the germline V gene (reference sequence). The CDR3 DNA is TGCAGTGCTAGAGTGGGTCGGAGCGCTTATTCACCCCTCCACTTT. Its protein product is CSARVGRSAYSPLHF.

This sequence joins TRBV6-1 and TRBJ1-5; 7 positions agree with TRBD1. Trimming took 6 bases from V and 7 from J; bases not matched to a gene: 12. CDR1 is MNHNS and CDR2 is SASEGT in the germline V gene. This CDR3 is 15 amino acids long. The CDR3 loop reads CASRASTGYGQPQHF. The CDR3 DNA reads TGTGCCAGCAGAGCCTCGACAGGGTATGGCCAGCCCCAGCATTTT.

The chain links TRBV2 to TRBJ2-1; D is perhaps TRBD2 (5 bases). This CDR3 is built from 14 residues. Germline assignment: CDR1 SNHLY and CDR2 FYNNEI. Deletions cut 1 base from V and 6 bases from J, with 10 bases between. The CDR3 DNA reads as TGTGCCAGCAGTGAAGGAGCGCGGGTCAATGAGCAGTTCTTC. It yields the protein CASSEGARVNEQFF.

This clone is deemed medium-sized. This sequence joins TRBV6-1 and TRBJ1-1, with TRBD1 matching 8 bases. J lost 1 base, V lost 5 bases, and 3 bases had no gene match. Germline V gene data show CDR1 as MNHNS and CDR2 as SASEGT. The CDR3 contains 14 residues. In DNA form, the CDR3 reads TGTGCCAGCAGTCGACAGGGGACGAACACTGAAGCTTTCTTT. Protein: CASSRQGTNTEAFF.

The table lists this clone with many counts. The gene calls are TRBV5-6 and TRBJ1-1; 8 bases are shared with TRBD1. The CDR3 spans 13 residues. Germline-derived CDR1 and CDR2 are SGHDT and YYEEEE. After removal of 3 bases from V and 11 bases from J, the junction contained 9 bases not matched to a gene. The CDR3 nucleotides read TGTGCCAGCAGCTACTCAAGACAGGGGTCCGCTTTCTTT. Its translation: CASSYSRQGSAFF. Looking up the rest from reference TRBV5-6 and TRBJ1-1 gives the full variable domain: DAGVTQSPTHLIKTRGQQVTLRCSPKSGHDTVSWYQQALGQGPQFIFQYYEEEERQRGNFPDRFSGHQFPNYSSELNVNALLLGDSALYLCASSYSRQGSAFFGQGTRLTVV.

This clone was seen many times. J is TRBJ2-2 and V is TRBV12-5; 10 positions match TRBD1. Germline V gene sequence: CDR1 LGHNT, CDR2 FRNRAP. The CDR3 has 15 amino acids. The V and J ends lost 5 bases and 7 bases, in that order; junction bases with no gene match: 7. CDR3 loop: CASGHSGTGVGELFF. The CDR3 bases are TGTGCTAGTGGTCACTCCGGGACAGGGGTCGGGGAGCTGTTTTTT.

This clone ranks as medium-sized. The rearrangement links TRBV28 to TRBJ2-2, with unresolved D. V was cut by 5 bases and J by 10 bases, with 11 bases left in between. The germline V gene has CDR1 MDHEN and CDR2 SYDVKM. The CDR3 length is 12 residues. The CDR3 spells CASSPRVAELFF. The CDR3, as DNA: TGTGCCAGCAGTCCAAGAGTTGCGGAGCTGTTTTTT.

This clone was picked up many times. The chain is built from TRBV5-1 and TRBJ1-1; a possible D gene is TRBD1 (6 bases). Trimming took off 1 base at V and 1 base at J, with 20 bases between the two ends. The germline gives CDR1 SGHRS, CDR2 YFSETQ. CDR3 size: 18 residues. The CDR3 sequence is CASSLFFVAGVGNTEAFF. CDR3 bases: TGCGCCAGCAGCTTGTTTTTTGTGGCAGGGGTCGGGAACACTGAAGCTTTCTTT.

As to this clone: A much larger clone is a single base away; this may be a read error. The chain is built from TRBV30 and TRBJ1-5; D not resolved. The CDR3 is 12 residues long. The germline gives CDR1 GTSNPN, CDR2 SVGIG (reference sequence). The V end was cut by 8 bases, the J end by 2 bases, with 10 bases between. In DNA form, the CDR3 reads TGTGCCCGGCAGAGAGGCAATCAGCCCCAGCATTTT. Encoded protein: CARQRGNQPQHF.

This clone was recorded at least ten times. The chain combines TRBV7-2 with TRBJ2-3; 8 nucleotides align to TRBD2. The CDR3 spans 15 residues. In germline, CDR1 is SGHTA, CDR2 FQGNSA. Trimming cost V 7 bases and J 1 base; bases outside gene matches: 7. This CDR3 is CASTSGTRGTDTQYF. In DNA form, the CDR3 reads TGTGCCAGCACCTCCGGGACTAGAGGCACAGATACGCAGTATTTT.

CDR3 bases: TGTGCCAGCAGCCGGGCCGACAGCTATAGCAATCAGCCCCAGCATTTT. Amino acids: CASSRADSYSNQPQHF. The rearrangement links TRBV6-1 to TRBJ1-5, with a tentative D call TRBD1 (5 bases). The ends were cut back, 6 bases at V and 0 bases at J, with 15 bases in the middle. The CDR3 loop spans 16 amino acids. Looked up from germline, CDR1 is MNHNS and CDR2 is SASEGT.

The chain links TRBV6-1 to TRBJ1-2; TRBD1 might be the D (5 bases). In germline, CDR1 is MNHNS, CDR2 SASEGT. V dropped 4 bases and J dropped 5 bases, with 14 bases sitting between them. This CDR3 comprises 14 residues. CDR3 DNA: TGTGCCAGCAGTGCAGGGAGGGCGCTGTATGGCTACACCTTC. Its protein is CASSAGRALYGYTF.

This clone was detected ten times or more. The chain's CDR3 is CASSHPSLVKMETQYF. The CDR3 nucleotides are TGCGCCAGCAGCCACCCTTCGCTTGTCAAAATGGAGACCCAGTACTTC. The chain combines TRBV4-1 with TRBJ2-5; no reliable D call. CDR1 is MGHRA, CDR2 YSYEKL, per germline. V was trimmed by 3 bases and J by 5 bases, leaving 19 bases between them. The CDR3 contains 16 residues.

This clone was picked up many times. This chain connects TRBV5-1 to TRBJ2-3; D perhaps matches TRBD1 (6 bases). V was shortened by 0 bases and J by 2 bases, with 10 bases between the two germline ends. Germline CDR1 SGHRS, CDR2 YFSETQ. The CDR3 has 15 amino acids. Here the CDR3 reads CASSLAGVFTDTQYF. In DNA form, the CDR3 reads TGCGCCAGCAGCTTGGCAGGGGTCTTCACAGATACGCAGTATTTT.

In its sample, this clone was seen many times. The rearrangement joins TRBV5-1 to TRBJ2-5; possible D gene TRBD1, 6 bases. The CDR3 extends over 15 amino acids. CDR1 is SGHRS, CDR2 YFSETQ, per germline. V was clipped by 1 base and J by 7 bases, with 17 bases between them. This CDR3 is CASSLQGPGVTTQYF. The CDR3 DNA reads as TGCGCCAGCAGCTTGCAGGGGCCAGGGGTGACGACCCAGTACTTC.